The following is a T cell receptor beta chain sequence with its context. Measured with immunoSEQ multiplex PCR; TCRdb has only the in-frame clones, and not every one. Here the sample spans 98,000 or so clones, roughly 84% being singletons. These data originate in a study of blood T cell repertoires in COVID-19. The origin of this receptor is a woman aged 55-69 years in a cohort sampled during active or convalescent COVID-19. Material: peripheral blood.

The CDR3 loop reads CASSSQAGANQPQHF. For the CDR3, the DNA is TGTGCCAGCAGCAGCCAGGCAGGGGCGAATCAGCCCCAGCATTTT. J is TRBJ1-5 and V is TRBV11-2; weak D call: TRBD1 (6 bases). Germline V gives CDR1 SGHAT, CDR2 FQNNGV. The CDR3 runs to 15 residues. The germline V and J ends were trimmed by 5 bases and 4 bases, with 15 bases remaining between them. Full variable domain (missing parts from reference TRBV11-2 and TRBJ1-5): EAGVAQSPRYKIIEKRQSVAFWCNPISGHATLYWYQQILGQGPKLLIQFQNNGVVDDSQLPKDRFSAERLKGVDSTLKIQPAKLEDSAVYLCASSSQAGANQPQHFGDGTRLSIL.